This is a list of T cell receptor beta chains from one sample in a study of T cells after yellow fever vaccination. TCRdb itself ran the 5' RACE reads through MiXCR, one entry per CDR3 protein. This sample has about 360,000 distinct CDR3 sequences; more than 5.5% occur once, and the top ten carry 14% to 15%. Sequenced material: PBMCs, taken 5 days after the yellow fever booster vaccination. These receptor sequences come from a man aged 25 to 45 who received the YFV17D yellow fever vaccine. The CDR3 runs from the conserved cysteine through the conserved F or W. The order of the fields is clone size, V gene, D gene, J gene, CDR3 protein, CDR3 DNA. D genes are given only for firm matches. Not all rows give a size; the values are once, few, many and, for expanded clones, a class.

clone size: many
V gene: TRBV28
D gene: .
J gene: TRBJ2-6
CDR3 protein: CASSFHGDAGANVLTF
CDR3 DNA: TGTGCCAGCAGTTTTCATGGGGACGCTGGGGCCAACGTCCTGACTTTC

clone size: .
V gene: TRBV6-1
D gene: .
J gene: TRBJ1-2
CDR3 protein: CASSVGGIYGYTF
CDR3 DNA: TGTGCCAGCAGCGTGGGGGGTATATATGGCTACACCTTC

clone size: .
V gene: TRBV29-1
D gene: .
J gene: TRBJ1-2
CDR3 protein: CSVEITNRLNYTF
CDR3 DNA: TGCAGCGTTGAAATTACTAACAGGCTAAACTACACCTTC

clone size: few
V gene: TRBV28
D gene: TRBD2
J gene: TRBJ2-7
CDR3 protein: CASSPPGLAGDEQYF
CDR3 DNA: TGTGCCAGCAGCCCCCCGGGACTAGCGGGAGACGAGCAGTACTTC

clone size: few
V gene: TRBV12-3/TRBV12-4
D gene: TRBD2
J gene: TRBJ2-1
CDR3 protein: CASSVSGAPYNEQFF
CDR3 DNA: TGTGCCAGCAGTGTAAGCGGGGCCCCCTACAATGAGCAGTTCTTC

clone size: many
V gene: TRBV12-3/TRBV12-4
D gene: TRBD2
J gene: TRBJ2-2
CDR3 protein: CASSGGYLTSGRTGELFF
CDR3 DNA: TGTGCCAGCAGTGGAGGGTATCTTACTAGCGGGAGGACCGGGGAGCTGTTTTTT

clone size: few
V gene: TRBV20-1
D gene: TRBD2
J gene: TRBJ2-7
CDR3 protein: CSATSGAPEEQYF
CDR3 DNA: TGCAGTGCTACTAGCGGGGCGCCGGAAGAGCAGTACTTC

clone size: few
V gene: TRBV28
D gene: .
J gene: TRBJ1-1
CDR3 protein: CASSFSGAMNTEAFF
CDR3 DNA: TGTGCCAGCAGTTTCTCAGGGGCTATGAACACTGAAGCTTTCTTT

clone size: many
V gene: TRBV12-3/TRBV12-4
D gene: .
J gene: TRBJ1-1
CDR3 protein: CASSSQGIGTEAFF
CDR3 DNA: TGTGCCAGCTCCTCCCAGGGGATTGGGACTGAAGCTTTCTTT

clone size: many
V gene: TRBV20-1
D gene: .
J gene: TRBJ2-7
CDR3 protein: CSARLSREWRSEQYF
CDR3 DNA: TGCAGTGCTAGATTATCCCGGGAGTGGAGGTCCGAGCAGTACTTC

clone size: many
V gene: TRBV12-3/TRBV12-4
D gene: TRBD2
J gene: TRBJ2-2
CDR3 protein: CASSFLAGDTGELFF
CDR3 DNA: TGTGCCAGCAGTTTCCTAGCGGGGGACACCGGGGAGCTGTTTTTT

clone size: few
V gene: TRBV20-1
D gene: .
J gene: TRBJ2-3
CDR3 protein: CSAPARGDTQYF
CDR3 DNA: TGCAGTGCCCCAGCCCGCGGAGATACGCAGTATTTT

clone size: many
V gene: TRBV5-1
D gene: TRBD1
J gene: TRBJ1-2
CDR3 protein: CASSADRGPIYGYTF
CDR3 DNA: TGCGCCAGCAGCGCGGACAGGGGGCCTATCTATGGCTACACCTTC

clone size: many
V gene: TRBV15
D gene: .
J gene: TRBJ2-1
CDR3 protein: CATSGRRQIRLEDEQFF
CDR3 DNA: TGTGCCACCAGCGGGAGGAGACAGATTCGTTTAGAGGATGAGCAGTTCTTC

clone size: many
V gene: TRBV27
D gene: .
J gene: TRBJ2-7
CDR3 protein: CASSLKATYEQYF
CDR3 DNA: TGTGCCAGCAGTCTCAAGGCTACCTACGAGCAGTACTTC

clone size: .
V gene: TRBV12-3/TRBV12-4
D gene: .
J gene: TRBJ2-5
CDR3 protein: CASSLKRETQYF
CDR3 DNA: TGTGCCAGCAGTTTAAAAAGGGAGACCCAGTACTTC

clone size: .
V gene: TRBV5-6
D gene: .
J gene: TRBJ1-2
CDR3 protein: CASSLPADYGYTF
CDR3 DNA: TGTGCCAGCAGCCTCCCCGCGGACTATGGCTACACCTTC

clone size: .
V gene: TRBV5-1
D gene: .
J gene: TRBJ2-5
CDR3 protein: CASSLIVEETQYF
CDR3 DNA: TGCGCCAGCAGCTTGATCGTGGAAGAGACCCAGTACTTC

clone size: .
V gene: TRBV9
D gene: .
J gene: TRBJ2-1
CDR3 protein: CASSVGQLATSTF
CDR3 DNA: TGTGCCAGCAGCGTAGGTCAGCTAGCGACTTCGACCTTC

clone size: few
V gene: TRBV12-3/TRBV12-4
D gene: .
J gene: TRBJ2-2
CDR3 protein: CASTSVRAGTGELFF
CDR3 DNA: TGTGCCAGCACCTCGGTGAGGGCGGGAACCGGGGAGCTGTTTTTT

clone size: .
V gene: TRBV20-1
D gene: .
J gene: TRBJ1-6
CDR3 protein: CSARDTGKYNSPLHF
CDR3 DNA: TGCAGTGCTAGAGATACAGGGAAGTATAATTCACCCCTCCACTTT

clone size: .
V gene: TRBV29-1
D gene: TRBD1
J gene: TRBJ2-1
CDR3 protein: CSVTWTGYYEQFF
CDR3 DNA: TGCAGCGTAACCTGGACAGGTTATTATGAGCAGTTCTTC

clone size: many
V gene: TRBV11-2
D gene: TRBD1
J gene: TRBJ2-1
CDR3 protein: CASSLKTGGTEKYNEQFF
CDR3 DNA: TGTGCCAGCAGCTTGAAGACAGGGGGCACCGAAAAATACAATGAGCAGTTCTTC

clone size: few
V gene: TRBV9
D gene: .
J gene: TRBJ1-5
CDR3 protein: CASSPRGGTNQPQHF
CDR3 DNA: TGTGCCAGCAGCCCCCGCGGGGGGACTAATCAGCCCCAGCATTTT